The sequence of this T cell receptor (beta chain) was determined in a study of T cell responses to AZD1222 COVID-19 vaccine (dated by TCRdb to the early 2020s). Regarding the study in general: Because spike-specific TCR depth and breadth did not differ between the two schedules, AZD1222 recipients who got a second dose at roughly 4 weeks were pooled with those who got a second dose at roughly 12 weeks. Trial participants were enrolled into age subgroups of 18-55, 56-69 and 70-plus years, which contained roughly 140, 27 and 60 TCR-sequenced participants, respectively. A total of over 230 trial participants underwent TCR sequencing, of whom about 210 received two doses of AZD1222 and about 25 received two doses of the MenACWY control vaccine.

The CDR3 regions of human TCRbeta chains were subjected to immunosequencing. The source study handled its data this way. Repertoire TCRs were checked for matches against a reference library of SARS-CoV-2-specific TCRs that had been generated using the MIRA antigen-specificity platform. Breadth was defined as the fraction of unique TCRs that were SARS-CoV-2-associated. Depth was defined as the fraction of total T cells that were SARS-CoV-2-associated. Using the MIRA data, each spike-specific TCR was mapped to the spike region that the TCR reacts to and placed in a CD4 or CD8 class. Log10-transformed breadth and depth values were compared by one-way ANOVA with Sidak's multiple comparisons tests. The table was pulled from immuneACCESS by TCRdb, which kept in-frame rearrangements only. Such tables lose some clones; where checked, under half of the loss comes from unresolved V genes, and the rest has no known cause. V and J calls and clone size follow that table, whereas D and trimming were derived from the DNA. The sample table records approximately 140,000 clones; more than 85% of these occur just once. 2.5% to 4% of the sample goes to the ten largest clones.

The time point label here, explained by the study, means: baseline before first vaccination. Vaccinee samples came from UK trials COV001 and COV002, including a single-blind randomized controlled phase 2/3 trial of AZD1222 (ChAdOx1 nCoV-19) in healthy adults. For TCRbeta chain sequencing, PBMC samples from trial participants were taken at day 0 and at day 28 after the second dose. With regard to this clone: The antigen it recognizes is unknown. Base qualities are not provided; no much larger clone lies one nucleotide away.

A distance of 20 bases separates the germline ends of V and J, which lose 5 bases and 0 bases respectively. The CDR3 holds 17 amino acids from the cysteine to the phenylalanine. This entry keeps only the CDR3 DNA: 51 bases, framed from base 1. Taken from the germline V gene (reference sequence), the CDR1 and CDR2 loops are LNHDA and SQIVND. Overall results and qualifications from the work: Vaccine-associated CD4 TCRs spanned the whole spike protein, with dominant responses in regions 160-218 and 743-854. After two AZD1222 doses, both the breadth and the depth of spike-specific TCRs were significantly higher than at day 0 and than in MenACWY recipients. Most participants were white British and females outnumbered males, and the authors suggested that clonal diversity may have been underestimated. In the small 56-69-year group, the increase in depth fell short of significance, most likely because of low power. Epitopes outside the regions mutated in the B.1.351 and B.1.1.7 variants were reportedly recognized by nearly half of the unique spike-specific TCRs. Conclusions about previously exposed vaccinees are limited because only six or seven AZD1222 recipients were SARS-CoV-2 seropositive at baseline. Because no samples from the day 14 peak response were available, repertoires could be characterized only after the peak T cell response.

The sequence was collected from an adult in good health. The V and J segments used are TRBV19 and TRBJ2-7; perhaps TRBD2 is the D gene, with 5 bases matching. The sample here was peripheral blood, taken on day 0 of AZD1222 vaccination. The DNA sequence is TGTGCCAGTAGTGTCGGACCGGCTGAGGACTTCTCCTACGAGCAGTACTTC. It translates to CASSVGPAEDFSYEQYF. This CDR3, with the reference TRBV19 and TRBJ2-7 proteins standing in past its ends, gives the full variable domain DGGITQSPKYLFRKEGQNVTLSCEQNLNHDAMYWYRQDPGQGLRLIYYSQIVNDFQKGDIAEGYSVSREKKESFPLTVTSAQKNPTAFYLCASSVGPAEDFSYEQYFGPGTRLTVT.